Shown below are 3 T cell receptor beta chains from a single sample sequenced in a study of shared clonotypes between healthy human individuals. Libraries were prepared by immunoSEQ multiplex PCR; TCRdb keeps only in-frame clonotypes and omits some of them. The sample has over 400,000 clones, about 78% seen once. The specimen sequenced was PBMCs. The receptors stem from a woman aged 40 to 49 in good health. Some clones in this sample may be carry-over from other donors' samples.

The chain employs TRBV29-1 and TRBJ2-1; TRBD2 agrees at 12 bases. Germline values: CDR1 SQVTM, CDR2 ANQGSEA. V shed 5 bases, J shed 7 bases, and the junction held 15 bases outside the gene matches. The CDR3 is 17 residues long. CDR3 sequence reads: CSVSLRGLAGGRNEQFF. Here the CDR3 DNA reads TGCAGCGTTTCACTAAGGGGGCTAGCGGGAGGGAGGAATGAGCAGTTCTTC.

This clone was found a few times. This CDR3 reads CASSPRSVGWGTGELFF. The CDR3 coding sequence is TGTGCCAGCAGCCCCCGATCGGTTGGGTGGGGCACCGGGGAGCTGTTTTTT. The chain employs TRBV5-4 and TRBJ2-2; D is uncertain. Looked up from germline, CDR1 is SGHNT and CDR2 is YYREEE (reference sequence). The CDR3 is made up of 17 amino acids. Deletions cut 4 bases from V and 4 bases from J, with 20 bases between.

The gene calls are TRBV28 and TRBJ1-2; D is ambiguous. Germline CDR1 is MDHEN and CDR2 is SYDVKM. V dropped 4 bases and J dropped 1 base, with 13 bases sitting between them. This CDR3 comprises 15 residues. The CDR3 loop reads CASSSLRGLNYGYTF. CDR3 in DNA: TGTGCCAGCAGTTCACTCCGGGGTCTTAACTATGGCTACACCTTC.